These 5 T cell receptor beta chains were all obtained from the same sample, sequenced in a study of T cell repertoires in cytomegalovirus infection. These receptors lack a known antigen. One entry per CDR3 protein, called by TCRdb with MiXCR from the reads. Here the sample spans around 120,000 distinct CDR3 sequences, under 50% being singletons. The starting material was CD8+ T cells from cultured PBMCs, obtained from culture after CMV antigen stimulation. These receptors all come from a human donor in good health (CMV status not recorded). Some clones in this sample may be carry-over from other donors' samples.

As DNA, the CDR3 is TGTGCCAGCAGCTCGTCAGGTGACGGTGATTCACCCCTCCACTTT. Translated: CASSSSGDGDSPLHF. This chain joins TRBV7-6 and TRBJ1-6; unclear D gene. Germline-derived CDR1 and CDR2 are SGHVS and FNYEAQ. V lost 4 bases to trimming and J lost 8 bases, with 15 bases between them. This CDR3 comprises 15 residues.

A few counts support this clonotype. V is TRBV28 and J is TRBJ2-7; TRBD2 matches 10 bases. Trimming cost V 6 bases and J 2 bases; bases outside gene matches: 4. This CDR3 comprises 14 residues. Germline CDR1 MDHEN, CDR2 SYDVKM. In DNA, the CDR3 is TGTGCCAGCAGGGCACTAGCGGGGACCTACGAGCAGTACTTC. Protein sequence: CASRALAGTYEQYF.

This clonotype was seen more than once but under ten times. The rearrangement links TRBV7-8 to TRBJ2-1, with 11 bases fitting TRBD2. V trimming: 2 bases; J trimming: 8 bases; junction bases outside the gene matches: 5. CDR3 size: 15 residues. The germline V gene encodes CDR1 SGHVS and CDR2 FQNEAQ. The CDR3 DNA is TGTGCCAGCAGCTTACTAGCGGGGGGAAGGGATGAGCAGTTCTTC. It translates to CASSLLAGGRDEQFF.

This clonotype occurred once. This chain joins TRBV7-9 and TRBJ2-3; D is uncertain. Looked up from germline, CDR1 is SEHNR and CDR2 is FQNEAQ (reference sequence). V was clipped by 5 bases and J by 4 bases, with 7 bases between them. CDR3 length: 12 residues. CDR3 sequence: CASSQYADTQYF. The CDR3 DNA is TGTGCCAGCAGCCAGTATGCAGATACGCAGTATTTT.

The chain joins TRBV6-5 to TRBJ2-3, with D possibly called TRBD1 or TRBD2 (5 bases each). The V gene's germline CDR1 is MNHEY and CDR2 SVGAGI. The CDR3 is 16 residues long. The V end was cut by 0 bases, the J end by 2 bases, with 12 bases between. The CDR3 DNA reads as TGTGCCAGCAGTTACTCGACCGGGGCATACACAGATACGCAGTATTTT. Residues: CASSYSTGAYTDTQYF.